Listed below are T cell receptor beta chains from one sample, sequenced in a study of regulatory T cells in long-lasting Graves disease. In TCRdb, the multiplex PCR reads were re-called with MiXCR into one record per CDR3 protein. The table lists around 450,000 distinct CDR3 sequences, more than 13% of them singletons. The sample was also reused in another study, on T cells in Graves' hyperthyroidism and ophthalmopathy.

The sample consisted of peripheral blood mononuclear cells (PBMCs), taken at new diagnosis, from a patient treated with antithyroid drugs. These receptors all come from a woman aged 30 to 39 with Graves disease. CDR3s include the opening cysteine and the closing phenylalanine or tryptophan. Fields, in order: J gene, clone size, D gene, V gene, CDR3 protein, CDR3 DNA. D genes are given only for firm matches. Clone size appears in some rows only: once, few, many, or a class for an expanded clone.

j_gene: TRBJ2-7; abundance: many; d_gene: TRBD2; v_gene: TRBV14; CDR3aa: CASSPLAANYEQYF; CDR3nt: TGTGCCAGCAGCCCACTAGCGGCAAACTACGAGCAGTACTTC
j_gene: TRBJ1-5; abundance: .; d_gene: .; v_gene: TRBV18; CDR3aa: CAGSSDGSNQPQHF; CDR3nt: TGTGCCGGCTCATCGGACGGTTCCAATCAGCCCCAGCATTTT
j_gene: TRBJ2-3; abundance: many; d_gene: TRBD2; v_gene: TRBV7-6; CDR3aa: CASSSLARAGRTDTQYF; CDR3nt: TGTGCCAGCAGCTCACTCGCCCGAGCGGGGCGTACAGATACGCAGTATTTT
j_gene: TRBJ1-1; abundance: many; d_gene: .; v_gene: TRBV12-3/TRBV12-4; CDR3aa: CASSFGLGAEAFF; CDR3nt: TGTGCCAGCAGTTTTGGGCTAGGGGCTGAAGCTTTCTTT
j_gene: TRBJ2-4; abundance: many; d_gene: .; v_gene: TRBV18; CDR3aa: CASSDAGKNIQYF; CDR3nt: TGTGCCAGCTCAGATGCAGGCAAAAACATTCAGTACTTC
j_gene: TRBJ2-1; abundance: few; d_gene: TRBD1; v_gene: TRBV6-1; CDR3aa: CASSQTGGPYNEQFF; CDR3nt: TGTGCCAGCAGTCAGACAGGGGGCCCCTACAATGAGCAGTTCTTC
j_gene: TRBJ2-7; abundance: many; d_gene: TRBD2; v_gene: TRBV29-1; CDR3aa: CSAQAGGLYEQYF; CDR3nt: TGCAGCGCCCAAGCGGGAGGGCTATACGAGCAGTACTTC
j_gene: TRBJ1-5; abundance: few; d_gene: .; v_gene: TRBV19; CDR3aa: CASSKAPYSNQPQHF; CDR3nt: TGTGCCAGTAGTAAGGCGCCCTATAGCAATCAGCCCCAGCATTTT
j_gene: TRBJ2-5; abundance: many; d_gene: .; v_gene: TRBV24-1; CDR3aa: CATSDFEETQYF; CDR3nt: TGTGCCACCAGTGATTTTGAGGAGACCCAGTACTTC
j_gene: TRBJ2-1; abundance: many; d_gene: TRBD2; v_gene: TRBV27; CDR3aa: CASSSPPGVGLAGGYNEQFF; CDR3nt: TGTGCCAGCAGTTCACCCCCGGGGGTGGGACTAGCGGGAGGCTACAATGAGCAGTTCTTC
j_gene: TRBJ2-7; abundance: many; d_gene: .; v_gene: TRBV12-3/TRBV12-4; CDR3aa: CASSFTVYEQYF; CDR3nt: TGTGCCAGCAGTTTCACGGTCTACGAGCAGTACTTC
j_gene: TRBJ2-3; abundance: many; d_gene: .; v_gene: TRBV7-6; CDR3aa: CASSFGTSYTDTQYF; CDR3nt: TGTGCCAGCAGTTTCGGGACCAGTTACACAGATACGCAGTATTTT
j_gene: TRBJ2-5; abundance: many; d_gene: .; v_gene: TRBV10-3; CDR3aa: CATNPSEGETQYF; CDR3nt: TGTGCCACGAACCCCAGCGAGGGAGAGACCCAGTACTTC
j_gene: TRBJ2-3; abundance: many; d_gene: .; v_gene: TRBV12-3/TRBV12-4; CDR3aa: CASYPGPDTDTQYF; CDR3nt: TGTGCCAGCTACCCCGGGCCAGACACAGATACGCAGTATTTT
j_gene: TRBJ2-7; abundance: .; d_gene: .; v_gene: TRBV12-3/TRBV12-4; CDR3aa: CASSLAGGVAGVKYF; CDR3nt: TGTGCCAGCAGTTTAGCGGGAGGAGTAGCCGGGGTAAAGTACTTC
j_gene: TRBJ2-4; abundance: .; d_gene: .; v_gene: TRBV5-1; CDR3aa: CASSLGTALAKNIQYF; CDR3nt: TGCGCCAGCAGCTTGGGGACAGCACTAGCCAAAAACATTCAGTACTTC
j_gene: TRBJ2-6; abundance: .; d_gene: .; v_gene: TRBV7-9; CDR3aa: CASSTISGVPGANVLTF; CDR3nt: TGTGCCAGCAGCACAATCTCAGGGGTTCCTGGGGCCAACGTCCTGACTTTC
j_gene: TRBJ1-2; abundance: .; d_gene: .; v_gene: TRBV5-5; CDR3aa: CASSLGAGSNYGYTF; CDR3nt: TGTGCCAGCAGCTTGGGCGCAGGATCTAACTATGGCTACACCTTC
j_gene: TRBJ2-7; abundance: many; d_gene: .; v_gene: TRBV2; CDR3aa: CASLAQVGVYEQYF; CDR3nt: TGTGCCAGCCTCGCCCAGGTAGGGGTCTACGAGCAGTACTTC
j_gene: TRBJ2-3; abundance: .; d_gene: TRBD2; v_gene: TRBV20-1; CDR3aa: CSGAGAWTDTQYF; CDR3nt: TGCAGTGGAGCGGGAGCTTGGACAGATACGCAGTATTTT
j_gene: TRBJ2-1; abundance: few; d_gene: TRBD2; v_gene: TRBV29-1; CDR3aa: CSVSSSGRVDEQFF; CDR3nt: TGCAGCGTTTCCTCTAGCGGGAGGGTCGATGAGCAGTTCTTC
j_gene: TRBJ2-1; abundance: many; d_gene: TRBD2; v_gene: TRBV3-1; CDR3aa: CASSPLAGGITPPRNEQFF; CDR3nt: TGTGCCAGCAGCCCCCTAGCGGGAGGGATAACTCCCCCTCGGAATGAGCAGTTCTTC
j_gene: TRBJ2-7; abundance: few; d_gene: .; v_gene: TRBV4-1; CDR3aa: CASSQDLGYEQYF; CDR3nt: TGCGCCAGCAGCCAAGATCTCGGCTACGAGCAGTACTTC
j_gene: TRBJ1-5; abundance: .; d_gene: TRBD1; v_gene: TRBV10-3; CDR3aa: CAISPGTGVGQPQHF; CDR3nt: TGTGCCATCAGCCCCGGGACAGGGGTAGGTCAGCCCCAGCATTTT